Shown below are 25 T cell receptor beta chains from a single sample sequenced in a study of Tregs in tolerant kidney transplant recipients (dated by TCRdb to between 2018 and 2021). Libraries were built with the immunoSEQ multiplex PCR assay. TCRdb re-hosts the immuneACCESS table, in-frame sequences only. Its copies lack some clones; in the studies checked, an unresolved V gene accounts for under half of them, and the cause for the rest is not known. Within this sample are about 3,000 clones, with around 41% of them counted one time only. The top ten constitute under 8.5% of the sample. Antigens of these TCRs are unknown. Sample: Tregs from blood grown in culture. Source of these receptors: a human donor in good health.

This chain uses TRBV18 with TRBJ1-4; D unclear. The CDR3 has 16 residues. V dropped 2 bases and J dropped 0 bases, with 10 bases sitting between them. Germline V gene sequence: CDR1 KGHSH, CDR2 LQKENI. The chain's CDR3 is CASSPGVGATNEKLFF. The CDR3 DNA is TGTGCCAGCTCACCAGGCGTTGGTGCAACTAATGAAAAACTGTTTTTT.

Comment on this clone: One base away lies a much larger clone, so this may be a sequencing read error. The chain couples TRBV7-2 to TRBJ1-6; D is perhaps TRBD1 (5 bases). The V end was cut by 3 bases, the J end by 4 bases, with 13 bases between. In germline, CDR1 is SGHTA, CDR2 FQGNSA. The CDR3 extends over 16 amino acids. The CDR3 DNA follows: TGTGCCAGCAGCTTGGTAGGGGTCCTTTATAATTCACCCCTCCACTTT. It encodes CASSLVGVLYNSPLHF.

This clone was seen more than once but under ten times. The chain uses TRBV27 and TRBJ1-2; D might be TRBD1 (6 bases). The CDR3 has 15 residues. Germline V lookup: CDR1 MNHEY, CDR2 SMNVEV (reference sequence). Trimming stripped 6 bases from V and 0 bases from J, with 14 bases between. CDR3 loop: CASRQTGRSNYGYTF. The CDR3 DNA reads TGTGCCAGCAGGCAGACAGGCCGTTCTAACTATGGCTACACCTTC.

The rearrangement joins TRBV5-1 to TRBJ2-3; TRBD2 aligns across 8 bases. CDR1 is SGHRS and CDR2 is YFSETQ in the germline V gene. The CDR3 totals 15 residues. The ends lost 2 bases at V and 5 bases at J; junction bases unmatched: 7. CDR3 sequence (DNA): TGCGCCAGCAGCTTCAGCGGGGGTAACATAGATACGCAGTATTTT. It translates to CASSFSGGNIDTQYF.

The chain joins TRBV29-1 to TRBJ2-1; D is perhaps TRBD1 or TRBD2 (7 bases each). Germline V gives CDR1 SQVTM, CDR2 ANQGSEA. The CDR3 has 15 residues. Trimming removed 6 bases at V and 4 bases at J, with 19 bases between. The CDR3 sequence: CSVGGTVLRYNEQFF. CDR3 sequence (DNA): TGCAGCGTGGGGGGGACAGTGCTTAGGTACAATGAGCAGTTCTTC.

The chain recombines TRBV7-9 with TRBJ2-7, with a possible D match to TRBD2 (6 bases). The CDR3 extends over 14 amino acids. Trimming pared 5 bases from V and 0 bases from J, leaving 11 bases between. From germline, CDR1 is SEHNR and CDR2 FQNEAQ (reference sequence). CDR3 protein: CASSPRGSSYEQYF. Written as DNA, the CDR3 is TGTGCCAGCAGCCCTCGGGGGTCCTCCTACGAGCAGTACTTC.

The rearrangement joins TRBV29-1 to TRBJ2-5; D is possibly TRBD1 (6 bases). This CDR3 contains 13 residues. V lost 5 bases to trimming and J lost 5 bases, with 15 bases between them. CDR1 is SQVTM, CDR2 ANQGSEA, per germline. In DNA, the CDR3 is TGCAGCGTTACCGATGGGGGCGGTGAGACCCAGTACTTC. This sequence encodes CSVTDGGGETQYF.

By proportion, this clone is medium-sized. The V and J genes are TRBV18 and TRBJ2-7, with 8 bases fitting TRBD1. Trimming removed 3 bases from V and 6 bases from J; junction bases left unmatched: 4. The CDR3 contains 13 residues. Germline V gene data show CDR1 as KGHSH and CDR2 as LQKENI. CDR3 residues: CASSPTGAFEQYF. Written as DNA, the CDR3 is TGTGCCAGCTCACCGACAGGGGCGTTCGAGCAGTACTTC.

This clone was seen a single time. The CDR3 bases are TGTGCCAGCTCACCTGCCACGGTAAACCGCTTATTCCCCTACGAGCAGTACTTC. It is translated as CASSPATVNRLFPYEQYF. The gene calls are TRBV18 and TRBJ2-7; no clear D gene. The CDR3 has 18 residues. V dropped 3 bases and J dropped 2 bases, with 23 bases sitting between them. In germline, CDR1 is KGHSH, CDR2 LQKENI.

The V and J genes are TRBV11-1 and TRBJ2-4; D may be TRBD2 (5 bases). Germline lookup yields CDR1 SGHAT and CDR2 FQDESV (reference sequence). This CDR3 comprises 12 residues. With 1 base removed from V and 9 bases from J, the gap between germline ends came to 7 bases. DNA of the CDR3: TGTGCCAGCAGCTTAGAGAGGGCCATTCAGTACTTC. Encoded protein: CASSLERAIQYF.

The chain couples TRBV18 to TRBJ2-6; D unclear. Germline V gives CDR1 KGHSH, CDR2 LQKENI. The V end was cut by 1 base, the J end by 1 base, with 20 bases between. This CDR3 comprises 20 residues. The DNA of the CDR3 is TGTGCCAGCTCACCACGAGTCAGTACTCCTAGGGCGTCTGGGGCCAACGTCCTGACTTTC. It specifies CASSPRVSTPRASGANVLTF.

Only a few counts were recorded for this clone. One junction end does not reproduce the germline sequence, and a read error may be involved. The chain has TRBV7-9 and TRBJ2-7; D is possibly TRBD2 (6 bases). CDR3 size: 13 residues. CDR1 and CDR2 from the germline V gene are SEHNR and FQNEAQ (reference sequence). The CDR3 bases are TGTGCCAGCAGCAGTAGCGGTTCTAGCATTCGGAACTTC. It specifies CASSSSGSSIRNF. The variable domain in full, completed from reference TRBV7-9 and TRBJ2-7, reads DTGVSQNPRHKITKRGQNVTFRCDPISEHNRLYWYRQTLGQGPEFLTYFQNEAQLEKSRLLSDRFSAERPKGSFSTLEIQRTEQGDSAMYLCASSSSGSSIRNFGPGTRLTVT.

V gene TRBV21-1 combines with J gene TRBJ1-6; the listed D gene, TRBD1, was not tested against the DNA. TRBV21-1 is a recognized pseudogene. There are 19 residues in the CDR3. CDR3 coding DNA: TGTGCCAGCAGCACGCCCCAAGGGGGAGAAAGACAGTATAATTCACCCCTCCACTTT. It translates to CASSTPQGGERQYNSPLHF.

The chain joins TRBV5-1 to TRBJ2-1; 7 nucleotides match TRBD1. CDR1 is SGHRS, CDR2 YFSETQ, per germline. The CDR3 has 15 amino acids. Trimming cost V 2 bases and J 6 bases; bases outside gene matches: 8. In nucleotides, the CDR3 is TGCGCCAGCAGCTTACCACAAGGGACAGCCAATGAGCAGTTCTTC. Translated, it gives CASSLPQGTANEQFF.

The CDR3, as DNA: TGTGCCAGCAGTCGCGTAGGTTCTGTGCAGTTCTTC. Translating gives CASSRVGSVQFF. The V call is TRBV6-5, the J call TRBJ2-1, with unresolved D. The CDR3 runs 12 residues. Germline V gives CDR1 MNHEY, CDR2 SVGAGI. The ends were cut back, 5 bases at V and 12 bases at J, with 14 bases in the middle.

CDR3 amino acids: CASSLDGVDNQPQHF. The CDR3 nucleotides are TGTGCCAGCAGCTTAGACGGGGTTGACAATCAGCCCCAGCATTTT. This rearrangement joins TRBV11-2 to TRBJ1-5; the D is unclear. V was cut by 0 bases and J by 3 bases, with 9 bases left in between. Germline-derived CDR1 and CDR2 are SGHAT and FQNNGV. This CDR3 region has 15 residues.

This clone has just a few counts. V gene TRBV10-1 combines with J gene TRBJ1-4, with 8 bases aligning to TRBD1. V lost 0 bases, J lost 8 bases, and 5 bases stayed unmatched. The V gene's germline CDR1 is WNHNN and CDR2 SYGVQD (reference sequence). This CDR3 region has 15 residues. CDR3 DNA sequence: TGCGCCAGCAGTGAGTCGACAGGGGCCTCCGAAAAACTGTTTTTT. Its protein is CASSESTGASEKLFF.

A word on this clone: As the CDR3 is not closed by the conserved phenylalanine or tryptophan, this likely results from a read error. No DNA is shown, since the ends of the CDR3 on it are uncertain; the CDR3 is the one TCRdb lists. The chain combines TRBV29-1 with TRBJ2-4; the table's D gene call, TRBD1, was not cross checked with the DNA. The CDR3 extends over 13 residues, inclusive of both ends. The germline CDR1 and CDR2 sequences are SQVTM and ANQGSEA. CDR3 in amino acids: CSVEGRGENIQHL.

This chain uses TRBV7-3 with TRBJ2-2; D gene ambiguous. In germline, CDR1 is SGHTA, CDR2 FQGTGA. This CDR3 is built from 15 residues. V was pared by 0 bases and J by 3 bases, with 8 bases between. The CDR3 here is CASSLTLQYTGELFF. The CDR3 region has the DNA TGTGCCAGCAGCTTAACGCTACAGTACACCGGGGAGCTGTTTTTT.

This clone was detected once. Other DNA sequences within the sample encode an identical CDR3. This CDR3 reads CASSRGQGGQPQHF. The CDR3, as DNA: TGTGCCAGCAGCAGGGGACAGGGGGGTCAGCCCCAGCATTTT. V usage is TRBV6-5 and J usage is TRBJ1-5; 11 nucleotides align to TRBD1. Germline CDR1 reads MNHEY; CDR2 reads SVGAGI. The CDR3 consists of 14 residues. Trimming cost V 6 bases and J 6 bases; bases outside gene matches: 4.

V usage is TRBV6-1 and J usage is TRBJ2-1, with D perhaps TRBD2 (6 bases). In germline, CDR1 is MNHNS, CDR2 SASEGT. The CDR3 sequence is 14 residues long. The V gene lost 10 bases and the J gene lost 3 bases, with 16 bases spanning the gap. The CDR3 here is CAIRGGTNYNEQFF. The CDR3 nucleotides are TGTGCCATCCGTGGGGGGACCAACTACAATGAGCAGTTCTTC.

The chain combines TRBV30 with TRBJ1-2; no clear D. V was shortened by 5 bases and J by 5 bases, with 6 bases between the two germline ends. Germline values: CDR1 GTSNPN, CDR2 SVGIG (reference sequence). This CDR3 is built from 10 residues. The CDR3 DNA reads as TGTGCCTGGGGTGATTATGGCTACACCTTC. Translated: CAWGDYGYTF.

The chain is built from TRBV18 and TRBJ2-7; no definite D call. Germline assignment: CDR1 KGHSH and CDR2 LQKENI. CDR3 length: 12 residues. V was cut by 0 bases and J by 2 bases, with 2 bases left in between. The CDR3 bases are TGTGCCAGCTCACCACCTACCTACGAGCAGTACTTC. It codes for CASSPPTYEQYF.

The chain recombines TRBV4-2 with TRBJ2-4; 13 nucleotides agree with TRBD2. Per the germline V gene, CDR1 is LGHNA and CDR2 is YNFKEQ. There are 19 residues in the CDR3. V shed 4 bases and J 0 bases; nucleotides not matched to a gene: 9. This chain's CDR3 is CASSPPGLAGTKAKNIQYF. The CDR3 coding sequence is TGTGCCAGCAGCCCGCCGGGACTAGCGGGAACGAAAGCCAAAAACATTCAGTACTTC.

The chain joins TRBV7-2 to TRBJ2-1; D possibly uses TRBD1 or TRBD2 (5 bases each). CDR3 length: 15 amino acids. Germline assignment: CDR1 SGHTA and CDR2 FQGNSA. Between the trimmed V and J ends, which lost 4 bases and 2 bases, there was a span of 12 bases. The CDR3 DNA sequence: TGTGCCAGCAGCTGGGGACGTAGGGCCTACAATGAGCAGTTCTTC. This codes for CASSWGRRAYNEQFF.